This entry lists 24 T cell receptor beta chains sequenced from one sample in a study of blood T cell repertoires in COVID-19. Clones were read by immunoSEQ multiplex PCR, and TCRdb kept only the in-frame ones, dropping some. The sample lists 200,000 to 250,000 clones; 84% were seen once. The material sequenced was PBMCs or T cells enriched from blood (not recorded which). These receptors came from a man aged 60-69 years who had recovered from COVID-19.

The chain uses TRBV5-4 and TRBJ1-4; D ambiguous. CDR1 and CDR2 (germline): SGHNT, YYREEE (reference sequence). The CDR3 runs 15 residues. Trimming removed 5 bases from V and 3 bases from J, with 14 bases in between. CDR3 nucleotide sequence: TGTGCCAGCAGTTCCGGTGGTCGGGCTAATGAAAAACTGTTTTTT. Translating gives CASSSGGRANEKLFF.

The V call is TRBV10-3, the J call TRBJ2-5; D might be TRBD2 (6 bases). The CDR3 sequence is 13 residues long. The V gene's germline CDR1 is ENHRY and CDR2 SYGVKD. V lost 7 bases and J 2 bases, leaving 11 bases between the germline ends. The CDR3 bases are TGTGCCATCAAGGCTAGCGCACAAGAGACCCAGTACTTC. As protein: CAIKASAQETQYF.

This clone was detected a few times. The genes are TRBV2 and TRBJ1-1; 7 nucleotides align to TRBD1. V shed 5 bases, J shed 3 bases, and the junction held 3 bases outside the gene matches. The CDR3 is 13 amino acids. CDR1 is SNHLY and CDR2 is FYNNEI in the germline V gene. The CDR3: CASSTTGDTEAFF. The CDR3 DNA reads as TGTGCCAGCAGTACTACAGGGGACACTGAAGCTTTCTTT.

V and J are TRBV6-5 and TRBJ1-5; TRBD1 aligns across 9 bases. The length of the CDR3 is 14 residues. Germline V lookup: CDR1 MNHEY, CDR2 SVGAGI. Trimming cost V 5 bases and J 5 bases; bases outside gene matches: 4. The DNA for the CDR3 is TGTGCCAGCAGTACAGGGGGCTGGTATCAGCCCCAGCATTTT. Encoded protein: CASSTGGWYQPQHF.

The rearrangement uses TRBV7-9 and TRBJ2-1; 10 bases map to TRBD1. Germline assignment: CDR1 SEHNR and CDR2 FQNEAQ (reference sequence). J lost 10 bases, V lost 4 bases, and 10 bases had no gene match. This CDR3 contains 15 residues. This CDR3 reads CASSSRDRGLWEQFF. Here the CDR3 DNA reads TGTGCCAGCAGCTCCCGGGACAGGGGATTGTGGGAGCAGTTCTTC.

The chain joins TRBV29-1 to TRBJ2-3, with TRBD2 as a possible D gene (6 bases). The CDR3 extends over 14 amino acids. V lost 4 bases, J lost 0 bases, and 11 bases lay in between. Germline assignment: CDR1 SQVTM and CDR2 ANQGSEA. For the CDR3, the DNA is TGCAGCGTTGCTTCTAGCGTGAGCACAGATACGCAGTATTTT. Translated: CSVASSVSTDTQYF.

V is TRBV19 and J is TRBJ2-7; possible D gene TRBD2, 5 bases. CDR1 is LNHDA and CDR2 is SQIVND in the germline V gene (reference sequence). The CDR3 length is 13 residues. V lost 6 bases to trimming and J lost 0 bases, with 9 bases between them. CDR3 amino acids: CASSREISYEQYF. The CDR3 nucleotides read TGTGCCAGTAGCCGGGAAATCTCCTACGAGCAGTACTTC.

The J gene is TRBJ2-2, the V gene TRBV6-1, with a weak D call TRBD1 (6 bases). Germline V gene sequence: CDR1 MNHNS, CDR2 SASEGT. CDR3 length: 17 amino acids. The V end was cut by 3 bases, the J end by 3 bases, with 17 bases between. CDR3 nucleotide sequence: TGTGCCAGCAGTGATGAAGGGCCGTACAGGGACACCGGGGAGCTGTTTTTT. It encodes CASSDEGPYRDTGELFF.

This chain uses TRBV6-5 with TRBJ1-1, with TRBD1 identical over 7 bases. Germline CDR1 MNHEY, CDR2 SVGAGI. With V trimmed by 6 bases and J by 4 bases, 8 bases remained unmatched. CDR3 length: 14 residues. The CDR3 DNA reads TGTGCCAGCAGCATTACCCGGGACAGCACTGAAGCTTTCTTT. It yields the protein CASSITRDSTEAFF.

The chain is built from TRBV6-4 and TRBJ1-1; TRBD1 might be the D (5 bases). Per germline, CDR1 MRHNA and CDR2 SNTAGT. V lost 4 bases to trimming and J lost 1 base, with 10 bases between them. The CDR3 sequence is 14 residues long. The CDR3 sequence: CASSAMQGNTEAFF. The DNA of the CDR3 is TGTGCCAGCAGTGCCATGCAGGGGAACACTGAAGCTTTCTTT.

V gene TRBV3-1 (or the pseudogene TRBV3-2) combines with J gene TRBJ1-1; 12 bases align to TRBD1. The CDR3 loop spans 17 amino acids. Germline V lookup: CDR1 LGHDT, CDR2 YNNKEL (reference sequence). The V gene end was trimmed by 0 bases and the J gene end by 1 base; junction bases not matched to a gene: 3. The CDR3 loop reads CASSQDWGQGANTEAFF. The CDR3 DNA reads TGTGCCAGCAGCCAAGATTGGGGACAGGGGGCGAACACTGAAGCTTTCTTT.

The chain carries TRBV9 and TRBJ2-3, with 7 bases lining up with TRBD1. This CDR3 has 14 amino acids. In germline, CDR1 is SGDLS, CDR2 YYNGEE. The V segment lost 4 bases and the J segment 3 bases; nucleotides outside the gene matches: 5. CDR3 loop: CASSPRQGTDTQYF. The CDR3 nucleotides read TGTGCCAGCAGCCCGAGACAGGGAACAGATACGCAGTATTTT.

This rearrangement joins TRBV5-1 to TRBJ1-5; the D gene is possibly TRBD1 (6 bases). Deletions cut 0 bases from V and 5 bases from J, with 9 bases between. CDR1 and CDR2 (germline): SGHRS, YFSETQ. This CDR3 has 14 residues. The CDR3 region has the DNA TGCGCCAGCAGCTTGGAAGGGGGAGATCAGCCCCAGCATTTT. Its translation: CASSLEGGDQPQHF.

This clone is a singleton in its sample. CDR3 bases: TGTGCCAGCAGTTTTAGGGGGACAGGTCCCGCCACCTTC. Encoded protein: CASSFRGTGPATF. The chain carries TRBV12-3 or TRBV12-4 and TRBJ1-2, with 8 bases aligning to TRBD1. The V gene end was trimmed by 3 bases and the J gene end by 13 bases; junction bases not matched to a gene: 10. This CDR3 is 13 amino acids long.

The chain links TRBV4-2 to TRBJ1-1; TRBD1 is a possible D gene (6 bases). This CDR3 has 14 amino acids. V was pared by 0 bases and J by 8 bases, with 13 bases between. The germline V gene encodes CDR1 LGHNA and CDR2 YNFKEQ. The CDR3 loop reads CASSQEARGGEAFF. In DNA, the CDR3 is TGTGCCAGCAGCCAAGAGGCCAGGGGAGGGGAAGCTTTCTTT.

The V gene is TRBV11-2, the J gene TRBJ1-4; tentatively, D is TRBD1 (6 bases). In germline, CDR1 is SGHAT, CDR2 FQNNGV. This CDR3 has 14 residues. V was trimmed by 3 bases and J by 10 bases, leaving 15 bases between them. In DNA, the CDR3 is TGTGCCAGCAGCTTGGGCCAGGGGATTGTAAAACTGTTTTTT. The encoded protein is CASSLGQGIVKLFF. Variable domain in full (rest from reference TRBV11-2 and TRBJ1-4): EAGVAQSPRYKIIEKRQSVAFWCNPISGHATLYWYQQILGQGPKLLIQFQNNGVVDDSQLPKDRFSAERLKGVDSTLKIQPAKLEDSAVYLCASSLGQGIVKLFFGSGTQLSVL.

The V gene is TRBV7-2, the J gene TRBJ1-2; 7 bases fit TRBD1. Germline lookup yields CDR1 SGHTA and CDR2 FQGNSA. V trimming: 4 bases; J trimming: 7 bases; junction bases outside the gene matches: 18. The CDR3 has 17 residues. CDR3 amino acids: CASSSLPGQSSPGGYTF. The CDR3 nucleotides read TGTGCCAGCAGCTCTCTCCCGGGACAGAGCTCGCCGGGTGGCTACACCTTC.

The table lists this clone with a count of one. The V call is TRBV24-1, the J call TRBJ1-2, with 7 bases matching TRBD1. Trimming took 4 bases from V and 4 from J; bases not matched to a gene: 8. The CDR3 extends over 15 amino acids. Germline V gene sequence: CDR1 KGHDR, CDR2 SFDVKD. CDR3 nucleotide sequence: TGTGCCACCAGTGAGGGGACAGCCGTCGGCTATGGCTACACCTTC. Translating gives CATSEGTAVGYGYTF.

V usage is TRBV4-3 and J usage is TRBJ2-1; D is unresolved. CDR3 length: 13 amino acids. CDR1 and CDR2 from the germline V gene are LGHNA and YSLEER. V gave up 0 bases and J gave up 13 bases, with 13 bases separating them. CDR3 nucleotides: TGCGCCAGCAGCCAAGAAGCCGGTGGTCGCCAGTTCTTC. Residues: CASSQEAGGRQFF.

The J gene is TRBJ2-1, the V gene TRBV11-2, with TRBD2 matching 7 bases. The CDR3 contains 18 residues. V lost 1 base to trimming and J lost 0 bases; unmatched junction nucleotides: 9. CDR1 and CDR2 (germline): SGHAT, FQNNGV. CDR3 DNA: TGTGCCAGCAGCTTAGTAGGTTATCTAGCGGTCTCCTACAATGAGCAGTTCTTC. Translating gives CASSLVGYLAVSYNEQFF.

CDR3: CASGAGLNEKLFF. The CDR3 coding sequence is TGTGCCAGCGGGGCAGGTCTTAATGAAAAACTGTTTTTT. The rearrangement uses TRBV11-3 and TRBJ1-4; a weak D match, TRBD1 (5 bases). The CDR3 totals 13 residues. Germline V lookup: CDR1 SGHNT, CDR2 YENEEA. V was shortened by 8 bases and J by 4 bases, with 11 bases between the two germline ends.

V and J are TRBV19 and TRBJ1-3; 8 bases are shared with TRBD1. The germline gives CDR1 LNHDA, CDR2 SQIVND (reference sequence). Trimming took 1 base from V and 2 from J; bases not matched to a gene: 4. The CDR3 extends over 16 amino acids. The CDR3 protein is CASSIGTGTTGNTIYF. The CDR3 DNA sequence: TGTGCCAGTAGTATAGGGACAGGGACGACTGGAAACACCATATATTTT.

This chain uses TRBV5-1 with TRBJ1-1; perhaps TRBD1 as D (5 bases). The CDR3 is 14 residues long. V shed 1 base and J shed 1 base, with 8 bases lying between them. The germline gives CDR1 SGHRS, CDR2 YFSETQ. The CDR3 DNA follows: TGCGCCAGCAGCTTGTTTCAGGGGAACACTGAAGCTTTCTTT. Its protein is CASSLFQGNTEAFF.

The chain is built from TRBV5-1 and TRBJ1-5, with TRBD1 matching over 10 bases. V was pared by 8 bases and J by 5 bases, with 16 bases of the junction left unmatched. This CDR3 has 17 residues. Germline CDR1 SGHRS, CDR2 YFSETQ. The CDR3 loop is CARSTPGQGFGYQPQHF. The CDR3 DNA sequence: TGCGCCAGGAGCACACCGGGACAGGGGTTTGGATATCAGCCCCAGCATTTT.